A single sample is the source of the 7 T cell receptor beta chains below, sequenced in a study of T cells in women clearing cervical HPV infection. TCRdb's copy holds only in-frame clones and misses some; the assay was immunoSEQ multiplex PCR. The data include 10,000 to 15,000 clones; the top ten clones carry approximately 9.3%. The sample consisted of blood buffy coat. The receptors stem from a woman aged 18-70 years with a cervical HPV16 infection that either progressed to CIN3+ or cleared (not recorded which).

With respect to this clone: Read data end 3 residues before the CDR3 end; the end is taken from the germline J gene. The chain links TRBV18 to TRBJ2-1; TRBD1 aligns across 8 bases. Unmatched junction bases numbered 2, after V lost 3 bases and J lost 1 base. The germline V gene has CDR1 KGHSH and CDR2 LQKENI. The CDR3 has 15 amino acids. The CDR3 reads CASSPNRGSYNEQFF. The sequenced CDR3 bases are TGTGCCAGCTCACCGAACAGGGGGTCCTACAATGAG.

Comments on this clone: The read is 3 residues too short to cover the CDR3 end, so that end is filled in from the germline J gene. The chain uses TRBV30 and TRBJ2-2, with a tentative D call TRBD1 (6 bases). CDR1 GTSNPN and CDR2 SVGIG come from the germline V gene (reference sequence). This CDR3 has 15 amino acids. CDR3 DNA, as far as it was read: TGTGCCTGGAGTGTAGGGCAGGGGTCGAATTCACCG. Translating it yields CAWSVGQGSNSP. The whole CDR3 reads CAWSVGQGSNSPLFF.

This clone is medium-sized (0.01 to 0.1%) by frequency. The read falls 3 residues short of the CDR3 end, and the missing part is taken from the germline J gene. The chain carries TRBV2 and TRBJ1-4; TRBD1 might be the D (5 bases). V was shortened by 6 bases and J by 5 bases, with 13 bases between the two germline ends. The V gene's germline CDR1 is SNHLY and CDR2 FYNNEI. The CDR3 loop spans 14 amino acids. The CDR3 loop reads CASSKTGQNEKLFF. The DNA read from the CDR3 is TGTGCCAGCAGCAAAACAGGACAAAATGAAAAA.

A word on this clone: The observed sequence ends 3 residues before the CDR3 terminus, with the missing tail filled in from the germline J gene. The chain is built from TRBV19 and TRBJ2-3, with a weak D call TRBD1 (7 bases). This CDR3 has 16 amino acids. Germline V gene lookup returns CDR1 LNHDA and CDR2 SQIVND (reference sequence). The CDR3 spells CASSIAGQLYQETQYF. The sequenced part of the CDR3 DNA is TGTGCCAGTAGTATTGCGGGACAGCTGTACCAAGAGACG.

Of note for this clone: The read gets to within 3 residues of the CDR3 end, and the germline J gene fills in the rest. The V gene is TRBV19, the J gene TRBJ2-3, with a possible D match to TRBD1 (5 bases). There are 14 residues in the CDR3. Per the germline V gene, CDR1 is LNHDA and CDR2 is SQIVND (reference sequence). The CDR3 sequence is CASSQQVGNQPQYF. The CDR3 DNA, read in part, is TGTGCCAGTAGCCAACAGGTTGGCAATCAGCCG.

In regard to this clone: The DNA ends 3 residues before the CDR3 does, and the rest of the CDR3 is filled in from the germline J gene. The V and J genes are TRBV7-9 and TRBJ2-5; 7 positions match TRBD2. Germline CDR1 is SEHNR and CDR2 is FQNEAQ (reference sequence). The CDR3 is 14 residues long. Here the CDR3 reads CASSLGGAGDTQYF. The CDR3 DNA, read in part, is TGTGCCAGCAGCTTAGGAGGGGCGGGGGATACC.

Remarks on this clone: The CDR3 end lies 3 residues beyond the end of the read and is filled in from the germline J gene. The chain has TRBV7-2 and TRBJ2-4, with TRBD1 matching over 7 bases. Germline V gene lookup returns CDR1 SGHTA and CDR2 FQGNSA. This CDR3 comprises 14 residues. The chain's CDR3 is CASSPQTSRQGQYF. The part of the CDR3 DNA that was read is TGTGCCAGCAGCCCACAGACCTCTCGACAGGGT.